This T cell receptor (beta chain) was sequenced in a study of blood T cell repertoires in COVID-19 (dated by TCRdb to between 2020 and 2021). As for the study more broadly: Collaborator samples came from the United States, Italy and Spain and covered acute and convalescent phases of COVID-19. Subjects who had been exposed to COVID-19, were actively infected with it, or had recovered from it provided the deeply sampled blood TCRbeta repertoires that made up the dataset. Samples were obtained from the ongoing ImmuneRACE study (first 160 participants) and from some 1,300 subjects provided by 6 global collaborators. The prospective study material was composed of cDNA or gDNA derived from T cells, B-cell-depleted T cells, or PBMCs. HLA class I and class II types, where available, came from metadata supplied by the sample provider rather than from assay-based typing. The sample metadata nearly always contained a de-identified subject ID, COVID-19 status, age in years and sex. The repertoires were released in a freely available public database intended as a resource for research on the immune response to SARS-CoV-2. Results and caveats for the whole study, not just this receptor: How much clinical and demographic metadata was included differed by source and by participant, and the metadata was provided uncurated.

This clone was seen only a few times. Its recognized antigen is unknown. One base away there is no much larger clone; base qualities are not given. Its CDR3 holds 16 amino acids, cysteine through phenylalanine. Only the CDR3 region is kept as DNA, spanning 48 bases read in frame from base 1. Relative to germline, V is missing 4 bases and J is missing 0 bases, with 2 bases of the junction outside any gene match. The germline V gene (reference sequence) specifies MNHNY as CDR1 and SVGAGI as CDR2. TCRbeta CDR3 regions were amplified from genomic DNA using the immunoSEQ Assay, a bias-controlled multiplex PCR. The authors' pipeline ran thus. Within the assay, amplification of reference gene primers was used to estimate how many nucleated cells each sample contained. Sequence reads were collapsed and filtered to measure the absolute abundance of every unique TCRbeta CDR3 rearrangement. For each sample, productive Simpson clonality was calculated as the square root of Simpson's diversity index across productive rearrangements. TCRdb limited this immuneACCESS table to in-frame rearrangements with V and J called. A share of clones is missing; checked studies link under half to unresolved V genes, and the rest is unexplained. That table is the source of V, J and clone size, and D and trimming were worked out from the DNA. The sample table contains about 65,000 clones; only one count was recorded for around four fifths of them. Clones ranked in the top ten supply more than 12% of the sample.

Each collaborating institution followed its own protocols to collect whole blood in K2EDTA tubes. For TCRbeta analysis, collaborator samples were shipped as frozen whole blood, as isolated PBMCs, or as DNA extracted from either sample type. The chain links TRBV6-6 with TRBJ2-1, with 11 bases matching TRBD2. The source material was peripheral blood. The receptor was isolated from a man older than 75 with acute or convalescent COVID-19. The bases read TGTGCCAGCAGTTTCACTAGCGGGGGCTCCTACAATGAGCAGTTCTTC. Translated, it gives CASSFTSGGSYNEQFF.